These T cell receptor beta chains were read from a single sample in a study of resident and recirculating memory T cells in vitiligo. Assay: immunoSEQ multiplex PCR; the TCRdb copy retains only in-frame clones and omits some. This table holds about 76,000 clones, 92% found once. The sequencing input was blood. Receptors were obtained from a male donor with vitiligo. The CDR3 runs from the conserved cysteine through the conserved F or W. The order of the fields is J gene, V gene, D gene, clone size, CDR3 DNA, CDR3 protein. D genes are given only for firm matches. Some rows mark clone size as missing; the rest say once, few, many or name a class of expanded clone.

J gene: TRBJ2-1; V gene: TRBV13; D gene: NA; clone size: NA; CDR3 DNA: TGTGCCAGCAGCCTCGGGACATCGTACAATGAGCAGTTCTTC; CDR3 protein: CASSLGTSYNEQFF
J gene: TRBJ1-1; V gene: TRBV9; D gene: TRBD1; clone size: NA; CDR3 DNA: TGTGCCAGCAGCGTGGGACAGGGTCGGAATGAAGCTTTCTTT; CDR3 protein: CASSVGQGRNEAFF
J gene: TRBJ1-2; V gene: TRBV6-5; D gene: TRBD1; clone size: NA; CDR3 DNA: TGTGCCAGCAGTCTAGGGGACAGGGCCGTCTATGGCTACACCTTC; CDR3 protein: CASSLGDRAVYGYTF
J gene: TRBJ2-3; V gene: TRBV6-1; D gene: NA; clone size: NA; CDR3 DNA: TGTGCCAGCAGTCTCCGGGAGCGTTACACAGATACGCAGTATTTT; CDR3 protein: CASSLRERYTDTQYF
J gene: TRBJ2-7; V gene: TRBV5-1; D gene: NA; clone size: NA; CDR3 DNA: TGCGCCAGCAGCCATCAGCCCTCGTCGGGTGAGCAGTACTTC; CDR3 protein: CASSHQPSSGEQYF
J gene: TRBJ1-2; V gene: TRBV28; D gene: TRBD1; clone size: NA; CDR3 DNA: TGTGCCAGCAGTTCGTCCAGAGGGGGCCCGGAAGGGGTGGGTGGCTACACCTTC; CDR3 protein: CASSSSRGGPEGVGGYTF
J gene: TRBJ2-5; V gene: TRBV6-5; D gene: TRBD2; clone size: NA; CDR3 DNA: TGTGCCAGCAGCCCGGGCGGGGGGGGAGGGGAGACCCAGTACTTC; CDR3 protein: CASSPGGGGGETQYF
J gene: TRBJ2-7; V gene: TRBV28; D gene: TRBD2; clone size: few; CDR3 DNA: TGTGCCAGCAGCGAGACAGGCCATAGACTAGCGTCGTCCTACGAGCAGTACTTC; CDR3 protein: CASSETGHRLASSYEQYF
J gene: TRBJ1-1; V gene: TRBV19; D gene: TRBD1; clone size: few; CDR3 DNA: TGTGCCGCCAGACAGGGGGTAAATGAAGCTTTCTTT; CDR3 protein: CAARQGVNEAFF
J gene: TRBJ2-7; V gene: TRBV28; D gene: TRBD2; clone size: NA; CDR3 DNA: TGTGCCAGCACCCCCGGGACTAGTAACTACGAGCAGTACTTC; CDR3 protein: CASTPGTSNYEQYF
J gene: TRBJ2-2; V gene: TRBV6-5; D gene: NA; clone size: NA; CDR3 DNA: TGTGCCAGCAGACCCACAGGATCCGGGGAGCTGTTTTTT; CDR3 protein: CASRPTGSGELFF
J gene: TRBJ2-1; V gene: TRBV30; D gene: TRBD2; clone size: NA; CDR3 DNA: TGTGCCTGGAGTTGGGGGTCAGGGGTTAGCGGGAGTAATGAGCAGTTCTTC; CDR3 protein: CAWSWGSGVSGSNEQFF
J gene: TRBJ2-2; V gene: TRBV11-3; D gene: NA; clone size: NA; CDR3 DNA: TGTGCCAGCACCCTCTACGGCGGGGTGCGGGAGCTGTTTTTT; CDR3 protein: CASTLYGGVRELFF
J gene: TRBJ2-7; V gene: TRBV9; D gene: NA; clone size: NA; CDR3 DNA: TGTGCCAGCAGCGTAGGGTTCAGGGTGGGCTACGAGCAGTACTTC; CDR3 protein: CASSVGFRVGYEQYF
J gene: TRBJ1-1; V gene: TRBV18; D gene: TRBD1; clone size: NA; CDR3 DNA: TGTGCCAGCTCACCACTTCAGGGGGAGTTTAGCACTGAAGCTTTCTTT; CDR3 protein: CASSPLQGEFSTEAFF
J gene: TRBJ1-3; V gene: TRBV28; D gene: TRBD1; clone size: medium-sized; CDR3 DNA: TGTGCCAGCAGCCGTAGGGTTAAGACAGGGGCCACGACCATATATTTT; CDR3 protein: CASSRRVKTGATTIYF
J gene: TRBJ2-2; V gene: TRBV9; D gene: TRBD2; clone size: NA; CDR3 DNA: TGTGCCAGCAGCGTAGATAAATGGGGAGGGCAGAACACCGGGGAGCTGTTTTTT; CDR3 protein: CASSVDKWGGQNTGELFF
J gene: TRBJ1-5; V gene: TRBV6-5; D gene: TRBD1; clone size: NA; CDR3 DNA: TGTGCCAGCAGTTACGACAGGGCAACTCAGCCCCAGCATTTT; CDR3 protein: CASSYDRATQPQHF
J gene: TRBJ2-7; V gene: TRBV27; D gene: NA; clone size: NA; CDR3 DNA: TGTGCCAGCAGTTTAAGTGGGGCGGCCTACGAGCAGTACTTC; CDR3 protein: CASSLSGAAYEQYF
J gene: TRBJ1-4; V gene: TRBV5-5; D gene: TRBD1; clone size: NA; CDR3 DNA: TGTGCCAGCAGCCCGGGACAGGGTCCCCTTATTAATGAAAAACTGTTTTTT; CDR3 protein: CASSPGQGPLINEKLFF
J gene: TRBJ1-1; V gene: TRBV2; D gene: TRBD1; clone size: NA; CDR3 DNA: TGTGCCAGCATGGGACAGGGCATTGAAGCTTTCTTT; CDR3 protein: CASMGQGIEAFF
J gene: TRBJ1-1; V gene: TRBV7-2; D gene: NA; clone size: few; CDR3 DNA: TGTGCCAGCAGCTTGCAGTTGAACACTGAAGCTTTCTTT; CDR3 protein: CASSLQLNTEAFF
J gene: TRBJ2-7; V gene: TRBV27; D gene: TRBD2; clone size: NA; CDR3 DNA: TGTGCCAGCGGGACTAGCGGGAGAATAAACGAGCAGTACTTC; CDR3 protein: CASGTSGRINEQYF
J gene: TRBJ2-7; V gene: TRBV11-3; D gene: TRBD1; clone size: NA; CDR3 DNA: TGTGCCAGCAGAGACAGGGACTCCTACGAGCAGTACTTC; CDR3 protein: CASRDRDSYEQYF
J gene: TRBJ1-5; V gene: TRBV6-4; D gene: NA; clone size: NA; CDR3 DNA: TGTGCCAGCAGTTTGGACAGTTCGAAGCCCCAGCATTTT; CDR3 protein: CASSLDSSKPQHF
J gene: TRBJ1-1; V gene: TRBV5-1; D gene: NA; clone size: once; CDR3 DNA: TGCGCCAGCAGCTTGGAGCAGGGGCGAACTGAAGCTTTCTTT; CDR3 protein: CASSLEQGRTEAFF
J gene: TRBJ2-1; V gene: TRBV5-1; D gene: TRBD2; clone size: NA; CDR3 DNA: TGCGCCAGCAGCTTAGATATAGCGGGGGAGTACAATGAGCAGTTCTTC; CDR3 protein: CASSLDIAGEYNEQFF
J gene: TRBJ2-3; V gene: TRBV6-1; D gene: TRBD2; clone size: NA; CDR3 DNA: TGTGCCAGCAGTGGGGCCAGGGTAGCGGGAGTTCATATAGATACGCAGTATTTT; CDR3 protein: CASSGARVAGVHIDTQYF
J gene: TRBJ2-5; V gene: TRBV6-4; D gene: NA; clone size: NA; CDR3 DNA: TGTGCCAGCAGTGACAAGTGGGACTTCGATGGCGATGGGATGGAGACCCAGTACTTC; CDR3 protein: CASSDKWDFDGDGMETQYF
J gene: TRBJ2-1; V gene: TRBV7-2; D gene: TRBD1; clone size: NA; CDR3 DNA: TGTGCCAGCAGCTTCAAGACAGGGGGCAATGAGCAGTTCTTC; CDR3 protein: CASSFKTGGNEQFF
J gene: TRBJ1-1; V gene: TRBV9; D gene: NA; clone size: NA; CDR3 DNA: TGTGCCAGCAGCGTACTAGGTGGTAACACTGAAGCTTTCTTT; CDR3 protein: CASSVLGGNTEAFF
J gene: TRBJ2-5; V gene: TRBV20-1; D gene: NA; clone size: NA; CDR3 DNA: TGCAGTGCTAGGGATGTTGAGGAGCAGTACTTC; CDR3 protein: CSARDVEEQYF
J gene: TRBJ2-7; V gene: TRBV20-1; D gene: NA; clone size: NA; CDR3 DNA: TGCAGTGCTTCCAGGGGCTACGAGCAGTACTTC; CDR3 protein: CSASRGYEQYF
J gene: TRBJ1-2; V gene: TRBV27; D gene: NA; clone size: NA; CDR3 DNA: TGTGCCAGCAGCCCAGGGTCTAACTATGGCTACACCTTC; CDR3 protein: CASSPGSNYGYTF
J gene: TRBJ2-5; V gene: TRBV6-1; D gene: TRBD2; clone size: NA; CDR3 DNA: TGTGCCAGCAGTGAATCGGGACTAGCGGGAGCCCAGTACTTC; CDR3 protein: CASSESGLAGAQYF
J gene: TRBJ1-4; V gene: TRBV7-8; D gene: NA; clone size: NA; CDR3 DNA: TGTGCCAGCAGCTTAGAAACCCAGGGGAATGAAAAACTGTTTTTT; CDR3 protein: CASSLETQGNEKLFF
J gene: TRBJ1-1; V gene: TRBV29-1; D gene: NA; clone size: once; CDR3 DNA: TGCAGCGTTTTGCGGGCGATGAGCACTGAAGCTTTCTTT; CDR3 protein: CSVLRAMSTEAFF
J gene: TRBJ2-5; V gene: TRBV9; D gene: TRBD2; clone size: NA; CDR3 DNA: TGTGCCAGCAGCGTAAGTACTAGCGGCCACCAAGAGACCCAGTACTTC; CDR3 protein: CASSVSTSGHQETQYF
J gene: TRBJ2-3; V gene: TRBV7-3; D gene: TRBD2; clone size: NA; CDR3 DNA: TGTGCCAGCAGCCTACGAACTAGCGGGAGGGAAATCGGCGCAGATACGCAGTATTTT; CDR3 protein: CASSLRTSGREIGADTQYF
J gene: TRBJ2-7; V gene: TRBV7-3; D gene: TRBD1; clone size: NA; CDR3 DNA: TGTGCCAGCAGCCTCGGACAGGGGGCGTCCGAGCAGTACTTC; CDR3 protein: CASSLGQGASEQYF
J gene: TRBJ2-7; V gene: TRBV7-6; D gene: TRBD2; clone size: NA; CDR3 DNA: TGTGCCAGCAGTCCCGGGACTAAACCCTCCTACGAGCAGTACTTC; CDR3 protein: CASSPGTKPSYEQYF
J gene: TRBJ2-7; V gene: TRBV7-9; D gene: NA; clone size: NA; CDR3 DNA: TGTGCCAGCAGCTTAGATGGCAGGGGAGGGGAGCAGTACTTC; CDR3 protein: CASSLDGRGGEQYF
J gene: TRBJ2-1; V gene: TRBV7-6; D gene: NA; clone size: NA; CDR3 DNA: TGTGCCAGCAGCTTAGCAGCACTTCATCCTTCGACCTACAATGAGCAGTTCTTC; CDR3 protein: CASSLAALHPSTYNEQFF
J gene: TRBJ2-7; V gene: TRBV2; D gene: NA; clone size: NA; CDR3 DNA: TGTGCCAGCAGTTTCGGTCAAGGGGGCTACGAGCAGTACTTC; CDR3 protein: CASSFGQGGYEQYF
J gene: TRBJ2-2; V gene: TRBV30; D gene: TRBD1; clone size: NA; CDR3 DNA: TGTGCCTGGAGCCAACCGGACAGGGGAGCCGGGGAGCTGTTTTTT; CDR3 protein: CAWSQPDRGAGELFF